This T cell receptor beta chain was identified during a study of regulatory T cells in long-lasting Graves disease (dated by TCRdb to the early 2020s). Study-wide context: In the newly diagnosed Graves' disease group, patients had been taking antithyroid drugs for less than 3 months. Persistent Graves' disease patients were compared with newly diagnosed Graves' disease patients by peripheral blood TCR sequencing and RNA sequencing. The study was conducted in China and was registered as a clinical trial. A total of roughly 35 samples underwent TCR sequencing, from about 13 patients with persistent Graves' disease and 20 patients with newly diagnosed Graves' disease.

General study outcomes and caveats: Only the TCR beta chain was sequenced and analyzed. Because the primary lesion, thyroid tissue, could not be accessed, the study looked at peripheral blood alone. As a limitation, the authors acknowledged that the small sample size may reduce accuracy. More public clonotypes were shared among persistent patients (under 3,000) than among newly diagnosed patients (more than 900). Persistent Graves' disease patients showed lower TCR Shannon entropy and fewer highly expanded clones than newly diagnosed patients, suggesting clonal expansion. Persistent disease showed preferential use of TRBV28, TRBJ1-2 and TRBJ2-5, whereas newly diagnosed disease favored TRBV20-1 and TRBJ2-1.

The intended sense of this specimen's time point label: newly diagnosed GD, antithyroid drugs for less than 3 months. RNA was extracted from PBMCs in TRIzol for both TCR sequencing and RNA sequencing. The diagnosis of Graves' disease was made according to American Thyroid Association guidelines. The patients came from an endocrinology department in Xi'an, China. From each patient, 7.5 to 10 milliliters of peripheral blood was collected into an EDTA anticoagulant tube. PBMCs were isolated by Ficoll Paque Plus density gradient separation without further T cell sorting. An Agilent 2100 Bioanalyzer and agarose gel were used to check RNA quality, while a NanoDrop 2000 measured RNA concentration. Library generation was performed with multiplex PCR. Sequencing took place on an Illumina HiSeq 4000. To build TCR beta libraries, CDR3 regions were amplified by Arm-PCR using iRepertoire HTBI primers. PCR products were gel purified before sequencing. The original pipeline was this. Gene usage analysis of CDR3 amino acid clonotypes used the approximately 62 TRBV and 11 to 15 TRBJ segments found across samples. COPE and FqMerger were used to merge the filtered high-quality paired reads into contigs. Contigs were aligned with BLAST to IMGT TRBV, TRBD and TRBJ reference genes, and CDR3 was defined per IMGT. Any clonotype with a frequency above 0.1% was counted as a highly expanded clone. Shannon entropy served as the measure of repertoire diversity, while the Gini coefficient captured V-J evenness. Public clonotypes were defined as clonotypes shared by more than one individual. TCRdb applied fastp at Q25 and MiXCR to the public reads, then kept only in-frame beta chains. Duplicate CDR3 protein sequences are folded into a single record with the most common DNA and genes. The V and J calls come from TCRdb's annotation, not from the publication. Within this sample are 400,000 to 500,000 distinct CDR3 sequences, with roughly 17% of them counted one time only. The ten largest account for around 10% of the sample.

This clonotype was observed at least ten times. This clone's antigen is unknown. Base qualities are not provided; no much larger clone lies one nucleotide away. The CDR3 runs 14 residues from the cysteine to the phenylalanine. The read is trimmed to its CDR3 DNA, 42 bases read in frame from base 1. CDR1 and CDR2 are drawn from the germline V gene (reference sequence): LGHDT, YNNKEL. Trimming leaves V shorter by 4 bases and J shorter by 6 bases, with the junction holding 7 bases beyond the gene matches. A further study also used this sample, focusing on T cells in Graves' hyperthyroidism and ophthalmopathy. Per the second study: Stable Graves' hyperthyroidism was defined as the absence of progression to ophthalmopathy over 18 months of follow-up. Hyperthyroidism patients were newly diagnosed, had a disease duration of under 2 months, and were aged 18 to 65 years. Patients with uncontrolled infections, other autoimmune diseases, pregnancy or lactation were excluded. Diagnoses were established on the basis of clinical symptoms, serum thyroxine and TRAb, thyroid ultrasound, and orbital computed tomography. The first round of RT-PCR for the TCR CDR3 was performed with the HTBI primer set and the Qiagen OneStep RT-PCR kit. Most expanded thyroid clonotypes (frequency above 0.001) were also detected in blood, a finding suggesting that blood repertoires may reflect thyroid immune responses. In cross-validation, a model built on a 13 V-J signature told ophthalmopathy apart from stable hyperthyroidism with under 90% sensitivity and around 83% specificity, and in testing the same model reached 80%/75%. In validation, the model predicted progression to ophthalmopathy with 55% to 71% sensitivity and approximately 74% specificity, a median of about six months before onset. A discovery cohort of roughly 100 patients, 43 with Graves' ophthalmopathy and over 55 with stable Graves' hyperthyroidism, was used to find distinguishing TCR V-J signatures. Prospective prediction of ophthalmopathy was tested in an independent validation cohort of fewer than 20 hyperthyroidism patients and 15 to 17 patients who later progressed to ophthalmopathy. The 75 to 100 discovery patients were randomly split 7:3 into training and test sets. The study also compared thyroid tissue and blood T-cell repertoires from 6 or 7 Graves' hyperthyroidism patients. Once sampling was done, hyperthyroidism patients were given methimazole at a starting dose of 30 mg daily, whereas ophthalmopathy patients were given high-dose intravenous methylprednisolone. The libraries were constructed in a second round of multiplex PCR and then size-selected and purified. Paired-end sequencing of the libraries was performed with 100 bp reads on an Illumina HiSeq2000. Raw data were processed with SOAPnuke, discarding reads with adapters, uncalled bases, mean Phred below 15, or no exact constant-primer or identifier match. COPE v1.2.5 was used to merge the high-quality paired reads, and each unique nucleotide sequence was defined as a clonotype. MiTCR v1.1 was used to align the clonotypes against IMGT TRBV, TRBD and TRBJ reference segments. Only V-J combinations with frequency above 0.0001, covering 99% to 99.2% of repertoires, were analysed. The TCS score was defined as the ratio of F50 (clonal expansion) to E x V (chaos), calculated using BLOSUM62-based TCRdist between CDR3 peptides within each V-J. Welch's t-statistics and random forest reduced some 510 V-J features to fewer than 15, which were used in a naive Bayes classifier (R e1071). Sample size was not statistically predetermined, and investigators were not blinded to group allocation. The paper reports TCR Vbeta CDR3 sequencing of 135 peripheral blood samples: some 44 ophthalmopathy, fewer than 80 hyperthyroidism and around 17 progressor patients.

The sample consisted of peripheral blood mononuclear cells (PBMCs), taken at new diagnosis, from a patient treated with antithyroid drugs. The TCR was taken from a woman aged 25 to 45 with Graves disease. Donor details come from another sample of the same person, matched by shared clones. This sequence uses TRBV3-1 and TRBJ1-1, with 8 middle bases fitting TRBD1. Read as DNA, the sequence is TGTGCCAGCAGCCCGTACAGGGGGAGGGCTGAAGCTTTCTTT. Its translation reads: CASSPYRGRAEAFF.